The 26 T cell receptor beta chains in this list originate from one sample, sequenced in a study of cytomegalovirus exposure and HLA in healthy donors. PCR primers comprised 60 Vbeta and 13 Jbeta primers. The repertoire was sequenced with immunoSEQ multiplex PCR; TCRdb's copy has only in-frame clones and lacks some. The profile shows about 180,000 clones, approximately 80% of them singletons. The sequenced material came from PBMCs. These receptors were obtained from a woman aged 50 to 60 in good health and CMV-seronegative.

The V call is TRBV19, the J call TRBJ1-5, with 9 bases lining up with TRBD1. Germline CDR1 is LNHDA and CDR2 is SQIVND (reference sequence). V was clipped by 7 bases and J by 7 bases; unmatched bases: 8. CDR3 length: 14 amino acids. CDR3 residues: CASNGQGTNQPQHF. In DNA, the CDR3 is TGTGCCAGTAATGGACAGGGGACTAACCAGCCCCAGCATTTT.

The V call is TRBV6-1, the J call TRBJ1-3, with D maybe TRBD1 (5 bases). The germline V gene has CDR1 MNHNS and CDR2 SASEGT. The V gene lost 2 bases and the J gene lost 3 bases, with 8 bases spanning the gap. The CDR3 consists of 14 residues. The DNA for the CDR3 is TGTGCCAGCAGTGAAACCGGGGGTGGAAACACCATATATTTT. As protein: CASSETGGGNTIYF.

The rearrangement uses TRBV18 and TRBJ2-7; D is ambiguous. Trimming left V 1 base short and J 5 bases short, with 6 bases between. Germline V gene data show CDR1 as KGHSH and CDR2 as LQKENI. The CDR3 loop spans 12 amino acids. The CDR3 bases are TGTGCCAGCTCACCACTTATAAACGAGCAGTACTTC. Translated, it gives CASSPLINEQYF.

The V and J genes are TRBV7-2 and TRBJ1-2, with 7 bases that match TRBD1. From germline, CDR1 is SGHTA and CDR2 FQGNSA. The CDR3 length is 13 residues. V dropped 5 bases and J dropped 5; count of bases not matched to a gene: 5. The CDR3 spells CASSRDRMYGYTF. The CDR3 DNA is TGTGCCAGCAGCCGGGACAGAATGTATGGCTACACCTTC.

V is TRBV5-1 and J is TRBJ2-7, with 7 positions matching TRBD2. Germline CDR1 reads SGHRS; CDR2 reads YFSETQ. The J segment lost 0 bases and the V segment lost 0 bases, leaving 6 bases of the junction unmatched. This CDR3 is 16 amino acids long. The CDR3, as DNA: TGCGCCAGCAGCTTGGCGGGGGAGGGGCGCTCCTACGAGCAGTACTTC. This translates into CASSLAGEGRSYEQYF.

The chain has TRBV28 and TRBJ2-3; 9 bases agree with TRBD2. Trimming took 5 bases from V and 1 from J; bases not matched to a gene: 10. The CDR3 has 17 residues. Germline V gene sequence: CDR1 MDHEN, CDR2 SYDVKM. The CDR3 coding sequence is TGTGCCAGCAGTAGCAGTCTAGCGGGAACCCGCACAGATACGCAGTATTTT. It codes for CASSSSLAGTRTDTQYF.

V gene TRBV4-3 combines with J gene TRBJ1-2; D remains ambiguous. Germline V gene data show CDR1 as LGHNA and CDR2 as YSLEER. V gave up 0 bases and J gave up 4 bases, with 21 bases separating them. The CDR3 sequence is 18 residues long. CDR3 protein: CASSQDGPGGFLIYGYTF. DNA of the CDR3: TGCGCCAGCAGCCAAGATGGTCCGGGAGGGTTTTTAATCTATGGCTACACCTTC.

A word on this clone: Sequence at one end of the junction differs from germline and may be a read error. As DNA, the CDR3 is TGTGCCAGCAGCGACAGCGGGGGACAGACCTCCTACGTTCGAAACTTC. Its protein is CASSDSGGQTSYVRNF. V and J are TRBV7-3 and TRBJ2-7; D possibly corresponds to TRBD2 (8 bases). From germline, CDR1 is SGHTA and CDR2 FQGTGA. CDR3 length: 16 residues.

The genes are TRBV30 and TRBJ2-6, with TRBD1 matching 7 bases. CDR3 length: 16 amino acids. J lost 0 bases, V lost 4 bases, and 6 bases had no gene match. Germline V gene data show CDR1 as GTSNPN and CDR2 as SVGIG (reference sequence). This CDR3 reads CAWKQGPSSGANVLTF. In DNA form, the CDR3 reads TGTGCCTGGAAACAGGGGCCGAGCTCTGGGGCCAACGTCCTGACTTTC.

This rearrangement joins TRBV10-3 to TRBJ1-2, with 7 bases that match TRBD1. Germline-derived CDR1 and CDR2 are ENHRY and SYGVKD. Trimming at V came to 10 bases and at J to 7 bases, leaving 15 bases not matched to a gene. The CDR3 covers 14 residues. The CDR3 nucleotides read TGTGCCACCAACCCCGGACAGGAGGACGCTGGCTACACCTTC. It yields the protein CATNPGQEDAGYTF.

This clone was seen only once. The genes are TRBV27 and TRBJ1-4, with 10 bases matching TRBD1. V lost 6 bases and J lost 7; bases outside the gene matches: 2. Germline values: CDR1 MNHEY, CDR2 SMNVEV (reference sequence). This CDR3 spans 13 amino acids. The CDR3 spells CASRTGGGEKLFF. The CDR3, as DNA: TGTGCCAGCAGGACAGGGGGCGGTGAAAAACTGTTTTTT.

The V and J genes are TRBV5-1 and TRBJ2-1; TRBD2 aligns across 7 bases. Germline V gene lookup returns CDR1 SGHRS and CDR2 YFSETQ. Germline trimming cut 1 base from V and 3 bases from J; bases unmatched to any gene: 4. The length of the CDR3 is 15 residues. The CDR3 DNA reads TGCGCCAGCAGCTTGCTAGCGGAGAACTACAATGAGCAGTTCTTC. Amino acid sequence: CASSLLAENYNEQFF.

The rearrangement joins TRBV27 to TRBJ2-3; perhaps TRBD1 as D (6 bases). Germline V gene lookup returns CDR1 MNHEY and CDR2 SMNVEV (reference sequence). This CDR3 has 12 amino acids. Trimming pared 8 bases from V and 10 bases from J, leaving 16 bases between. CDR3 sequence reads: CASGKRQASQYF. CDR3 DNA sequence: TGTGCCAGCGGCAAACGACAGGCATCGCAGTATTTT.

V is TRBV25-1 and J is TRBJ2-7, with D perhaps matching TRBD1 (6 bases). There are 13 residues in the CDR3. The germline V gene encodes CDR1 MGHDK and CDR2 SYGVNS. Trimming left V 1 base short and J 7 bases short, with 11 bases between. The CDR3 DNA reads as TGTGCCAGCAGTGAATTTACAGGGTTGGAGCAGTACTTC. Translating gives CASSEFTGLEQYF.

J is TRBJ1-1 and V is TRBV6-5; D might be TRBD1 (5 bases). V lost 5 bases and J lost 4, with 14 bases in between. Germline values: CDR1 MNHEY, CDR2 SVGAGI. This CDR3 is 14 amino acids long. CDR3 in DNA: TGTGCCAGCAGTAGGGGAGGGGTTCGCACTGAAGCTTTCTTT. This gives the protein CASSRGGVRTEAFF.

The J gene is TRBJ2-3, the V gene TRBV9; 9 bases align to TRBD2. This CDR3 contains 15 residues. CDR1 is SGDLS and CDR2 is YYNGEE in the germline V gene. J gave up 6 bases and V 0 bases, and 5 bases lay outside the gene matches. CDR3 sequence reads: CASSVVGLATDTQYF. For the CDR3, the DNA is TGTGCCAGCAGCGTAGTTGGACTAGCGACGGATACGCAGTATTTT.

The CDR3 loop reads CASQRAGDYEQYF. The DNA for the CDR3 is TGTGCCAGCCAGCGGGCTGGAGACTACGAGCAGTACTTC. V is TRBV2 and J is TRBJ2-7, with D possibly being TRBD2 (6 bases). Trimming stripped 8 bases from V and 3 bases from J, with 14 bases between. The germline V gene encodes CDR1 SNHLY and CDR2 FYNNEI. The CDR3 length is 13 residues.

This chain joins TRBV7-8 and TRBJ1-1; a possible D gene is TRBD1 (5 bases). This CDR3 is 13 amino acids long. Germline loops: CDR1 SGHVS, CDR2 FQNEAQ. The germline V and J ends were trimmed by 5 bases and 5 bases, with 12 bases remaining between them. The chain's CDR3 is CASSPIGGTEAFF. Here the CDR3 DNA reads TGTGCCAGCAGCCCGATCGGGGGTACTGAAGCTTTCTTT.

The chain carries TRBV13 and TRBJ2-7; D is ambiguous. There are 18 residues in the CDR3. In germline, CDR1 is PRHDT, CDR2 FYEKMQ (reference sequence). Trimming took 1 base from V and 2 from J, leaving 21 bases between them. The CDR3 protein is CASSLVGWPIGRTYEQYF. For the CDR3, the DNA is TGTGCCAGCAGCTTAGTTGGTTGGCCAATTGGTCGAACCTACGAGCAGTACTTC.

V gene TRBV6-5 combines with J gene TRBJ2-5; D is ambiguous. Trimming took 0 bases from V and 2 from J, leaving 10 bases between them. Germline loops: CDR1 MNHEY, CDR2 SVGAGI. The CDR3 covers 15 residues. CDR3 nucleotide sequence: TGTGCCAGCAGTTACTCGTTCGGCGGACAAGAGACCCAGTACTTC. This gives the protein CASSYSFGGQETQYF.

V and J are TRBV28 and TRBJ1-5, with D unresolved. Germline V CDR1 and CDR2: MDHEN, SYDVKM. V lost 4 bases, J lost 1 base, and 8 bases lay in between. This CDR3 has 14 residues. The CDR3 is CASSSGGSNQPQHF. In nucleotides, the CDR3 is TGTGCCAGCAGTTCCGGAGGAAGCAATCAGCCCCAGCATTTT.

The gene calls are TRBV7-2 and TRBJ2-2; D not resolved. The CDR3 length is 12 residues. CDR1 and CDR2 (germline): SGHTA, FQGNSA. Trimming cost V 4 bases and J 4 bases, with 4 bases left between them. The DNA of the CDR3 is TGTGCCAGCAGCTCAGGCACCGGGGAGCTGTTTTTT. Protein sequence: CASSSGTGELFF.

This sequence joins TRBV28 and TRBJ2-1; tentatively, D is TRBD1 (6 bases). The CDR3 consists of 14 residues. Germline CDR1 reads MDHEN; CDR2 reads SYDVKM. The V end lost 2 bases, the J end lost 3 bases, and 8 bases lay between the germline ends. CDR3 protein: CASSLVDSYNEQFF. The CDR3 nucleotides read TGTGCCAGCAGTTTAGTGGACAGCTACAATGAGCAGTTCTTC.

The gene calls are TRBV18 and TRBJ2-2, with 7 bases that match TRBD1. J gave up 5 bases and V 3 bases, and 9 bases lay outside the gene matches. This CDR3 region has 16 residues. CDR1 and CDR2 (germline): KGHSH, LQKENI. CDR3 amino acids: CASSPPGTDPTGELFF. The CDR3 coding sequence is TGTGCCAGCTCACCCCCCGGGACAGATCCGACCGGGGAGCTGTTTTTT.

This clone was observed a handful of times. The chain couples TRBV21-1 to TRBJ2-7; the table names TRBD2, a call not compared with the DNA. TRBV21-1 is shown as a pseudogene. The CDR3 extends over 20 amino acids. Written as DNA, the CDR3 is TGTGCCAGCAGCAAAAAAAGGGAGGGCCCGGGACTAGCGGGATCCTACGAGCAGTACTTC. Translation gives CASSKKREGPGLAGSYEQYF.

This sequence joins TRBV5-6 and TRBJ1-5, with a weak D call TRBD1 (5 bases). Per the germline V gene, CDR1 is SGHDT and CDR2 is YYEEEE. The V end lost 5 bases, the J end lost 4 bases, and 10 bases lay between the germline ends. This CDR3 has 13 amino acids. The CDR3 spells CASSYTGNQPQHF. CDR3 in DNA: TGTGCCAGCAGTTATACAGGTAATCAGCCCCAGCATTTT.